The 31 T cell receptor beta chains below all came from one sample that was sequenced in a study of blood T cell repertoires in COVID-19. The table came from immunoSEQ multiplex PCR; TCRdb's copy has only in-frame clones and leaves some out. This table has around 250,000 clones, 80% to 90% appearing once. Sequencing was performed on PBMCs or T cells enriched from blood (not recorded which). These receptors were collected from a man between 18 and 29 years old who had recovered from COVID-19.

The CDR3 is CASSSLGTGVNGYTF. The CDR3, as DNA: TGTGCCAGCAGCTCTTTAGGGACAGGGGTTAATGGCTACACCTTC. The chain employs TRBV5-5 and TRBJ1-2; 10 nucleotides line up with TRBD1. CDR1 and CDR2 from the germline V gene are SGHKS and YYEKEE (reference sequence). Trimming removed 3 bases from V and 6 bases from J; junction bases left unmatched: 8. CDR3 length: 15 residues.

The chain uses TRBV28 and TRBJ2-6; TRBD2 matches at 12 bases. The CDR3 runs to 19 residues. Trimming cost V 10 bases and J 0 bases; bases outside gene matches: 13. Germline V gene data show CDR1 as MDHEN and CDR2 as SYDVKM. CDR3 amino acids: CATTPTSGRRRSGANVLTF. The CDR3, as DNA: TGTGCCACCACCCCAACTAGCGGGAGGCGCCGCTCTGGGGCCAACGTCCTGACTTTC.

The chain joins TRBV18 to TRBJ2-5; 7 bases are a match to TRBD2. Germline V gene data show CDR1 as KGHSH and CDR2 as LQKENI. The junction had 6 bases not matched to a gene; V was cut back by 0 bases and J by 2 bases. The CDR3 is 16 residues long. The CDR3: CASSPPSGTGQETQYF. The CDR3 DNA sequence: TGTGCCAGCTCACCACCGAGCGGGACGGGGCAAGAGACCCAGTACTTC. The variable domain in full, with the rest retrieved from reference TRBV18 and TRBJ2-5, is NAGVMQNPRHLVRRRGQEARLRCSPMKGHSHVYWYRQLPEEGLKFMVYLQKENIIDESGMPKERFSAEFPKEGPSILRIQQVVRGDSAAYFCASSPPSGTGQETQYFGPGTRLLVL.

This chain joins TRBV7-9 and TRBJ1-2; no clear D. Trimming left V 2 bases short and J 8 bases short, with 12 bases between. Per the germline V gene, CDR1 is SEHNR and CDR2 is FQNEAQ (reference sequence). The CDR3 has 13 residues. CDR3 coding DNA: TGTGCCAGCAGCTTATTGGAATCCGGGGGCTACACCTTC. As protein: CASSLLESGGYTF.

The chain recombines TRBV27 with TRBJ1-4; possible D gene TRBD1, 5 bases. Trimming left V 3 bases short and J 10 bases short, with 12 bases between. CDR1 and CDR2 from the germline V gene are MNHEY and SMNVEV (reference sequence). This CDR3 spans 13 amino acids. CDR3 nucleotides: TGTGCCAGCAGTTTTGGTGGGCAGGGAAAACTGTTTTTT. Protein: CASSFGGQGKLFF.

CDR3 loop: CASRRGAGLTNEQFF. In nucleotides, the CDR3 is TGTGCCAGCAGACGCGGCGCGGGGTTAACCAATGAGCAGTTCTTC. This rearrangement joins TRBV6-5 to TRBJ2-1; TRBD2 is a possible D gene (6 bases). This CDR3 spans 15 amino acids. The ends were cut back, 6 bases at V and 6 bases at J, with 18 bases in the middle. The germline CDR1 and CDR2 sequences are MNHEY and SVGAGI.

This sequence joins TRBV6-6 and TRBJ2-5; TRBD2 aligns across 10 bases. CDR3 size: 20 residues. Trimming removed 5 bases from V and 5 bases from J; junction bases left unmatched: 23. Germline CDR1 reads MNHNY; CDR2 reads SVGAGI (reference sequence). CDR3 residues: CASSPSRLTRLAGVTETQYF. The CDR3 coding sequence is TGTGCCAGCAGTCCATCCCGTCTTACTCGTCTAGCGGGAGTAACGGAGACCCAGTACTTC.

The chain is built from TRBV11-3 and TRBJ2-1, with 9 bases aligning to TRBD1. The V gene's germline CDR1 is SGHNT and CDR2 YENEEA. The CDR3 covers 17 residues. V lost 5 bases and J lost 6; bases outside the gene matches: 14. CDR3 DNA: TGTGCCAGCAGCCAAAGGCCCCCGGGACAGGGCCGCAATGAGCAGTTCTTC. It codes for CASSQRPPGQGRNEQFF.

The chain couples TRBV7-8 to TRBJ1-1; no definite D call. V was shortened by 3 bases and J by 5 bases, with 10 bases between the two germline ends. CDR1 and CDR2 (germline): SGHVS, FQNEAQ. The CDR3 consists of 13 residues. The CDR3 protein is CASSFHGETEAFF. In DNA form, the CDR3 reads TGTGCCAGCAGCTTCCACGGGGAGACTGAAGCTTTCTTT.

J is TRBJ1-3 and V is TRBV30; D gene unclear. Germline assignment: CDR1 GTSNPN and CDR2 SVGIG (reference sequence). Between the trimmed V and J ends, which lost 6 bases and 0 bases, there was a span of 9 bases. This CDR3 comprises 13 residues. The CDR3 DNA reads as TGTGCCTGTTCCTATAACTCTGGAAACACCATATATTTT. This gives the protein CACSYNSGNTIYF.

This clone was counted a few times. The gene calls are TRBV19 and TRBJ2-1; D unclear. V was clipped by 4 bases and J by 4 bases, with 11 bases between them. The CDR3 sequence is 14 residues long. Germline V gene sequence: CDR1 LNHDA, CDR2 SQIVND (reference sequence). CDR3 region: CASSTATNYNEQFF. The CDR3 DNA sequence: TGTGCCAGTAGTACCGCTACCAATTACAATGAGCAGTTCTTC.

The rearrangement uses TRBV11-2 and TRBJ2-5, with D maybe TRBD2 (6 bases). V lost 5 bases and J lost 1, with 17 bases in between. CDR1 is SGHAT and CDR2 is FQNNGV in the germline V gene. This CDR3 comprises 16 residues. The CDR3 DNA reads TGTGCCAGCAGCCCGAGACTAGGAATAGTCCAAGAGACCCAGTACTTC. Its protein is CASSPRLGIVQETQYF.

The gene calls are TRBV5-1 and TRBJ2-5; maybe TRBD1 (5 bases). Germline V gene data show CDR1 as SGHRS and CDR2 as YFSETQ. The V gene lost 0 bases and the J gene lost 1 base, with 7 bases spanning the gap. The CDR3 extends over 14 amino acids. The CDR3, as DNA: TGCGCCAGCAGCTTGGCCGACAGCCAAGAGACCCAGTACTTC. Translation gives CASSLADSQETQYF.

The rearrangement uses TRBV7-9 and TRBJ2-2; the match to TRBD1 covers 9 bases. Germline lookup yields CDR1 SEHNR and CDR2 FQNEAQ (reference sequence). V shed 0 bases, J shed 0 bases, and the junction held 2 bases outside the gene matches. The CDR3 is made up of 17 amino acids. CDR3 DNA: TGTGCCAGCAGCTTAGCCGGACAGGGGTCGAACACCGGGGAGCTGTTTTTT. The encoded protein is CASSLAGQGSNTGELFF.

Turning to this clone: This CDR3 is also generated by other DNA sequences in the sample. The chain combines TRBV5-4 with TRBJ1-3; no firm D call. CDR3 length: 14 amino acids. In germline, CDR1 is SGHNT, CDR2 YYREEE (reference sequence). V lost 0 bases, J lost 4 bases, and 8 bases lay in between. CDR3 in amino acids: CASSLAGLGNTIYF. In DNA form, the CDR3 reads TGTGCCAGCAGCTTGGCGGGGTTGGGAAACACCATATATTTT.

The J gene is TRBJ2-1, the V gene TRBV11-3; 8 bases match TRBD2. This CDR3 comprises 15 residues. V dropped 0 bases and J dropped 2; count of bases not matched to a gene: 0. Germline CDR1 SGHNT, CDR2 YENEEA. CDR3 sequence reads: CASSLDSGTYNEQFF. CDR3 nucleotides: TGTGCCAGCAGCTTAGATAGCGGGACCTACAATGAGCAGTTCTTC.

The rearrangement links TRBV5-6 to TRBJ2-3; 7 bases are a match to TRBD2. The CDR3 contains 16 residues. CDR1 and CDR2 from the germline V gene are SGHDT and YYEEEE. After removal of 4 bases from V and 2 bases from J, the junction contained 10 bases not matched to a gene. The CDR3 DNA is TGTGCCAGCAGCCCCCCACTAGCGACCGACACAGATACGCAGTATTTT. It translates to CASSPPLATDTDTQYF.

The chain links TRBV7-9 to TRBJ2-3; TRBD2 agrees at 7 bases. V trimming: 5 bases; J trimming: 2 bases; junction bases outside the gene matches: 13. The CDR3 covers 17 residues. The germline CDR1 and CDR2 sequences are SEHNR and FQNEAQ (reference sequence). For the CDR3, the DNA is TGTGCCAGCAGCCCAACGTGGGAGGGAGGAACCACAGATACGCAGTATTTT. Protein sequence: CASSPTWEGGTTDTQYF. Combining the CDR3 with reference TRBV7-9 and TRBJ2-3 gives the whole variable domain DTGVSQNPRHKITKRGQNVTFRCDPISEHNRLYWYRQTLGQGPEFLTYFQNEAQLEKSRLLSDRFSAERPKGSFSTLEIQRTEQGDSAMYLCASSPTWEGGTTDTQYFGPGTRLTVL.

The chain is built from TRBV4-2 and TRBJ1-2, with D tentatively TRBD1 (6 bases). Deletions cut 2 bases from V and 3 bases from J, with 16 bases between. The CDR3 contains 16 residues. CDR1 is LGHNA and CDR2 is YNFKEQ in the germline V gene. The CDR3 sequence: CASSQLGEGGDYGYTF. The CDR3 nucleotides are TGTGCCAGCAGCCAACTAGGGGAGGGGGGAGACTATGGCTACACCTTC.

The chain has TRBV18 and TRBJ1-5; 7 nucleotides line up with TRBD1. V shed 4 bases and J 1 base; nucleotides not matched to a gene: 4. From germline, CDR1 is KGHSH and CDR2 LQKENI. The CDR3 has 15 residues. CDR3 bases: TGTGCCAGCTCACTACAGGGGAGAAGCAATCAGCCCCAGCATTTT. Encoded protein: CASSLQGRSNQPQHF.

This sequence joins TRBV21-1 and TRBJ2-1; TRBD2, the table's D call, lacks a check against the DNA. TRBV21-1 represents a pseudogene. The CDR3 contains 19 residues. This CDR3 reads CASSGETSGSLSSYNEQFF. CDR3 DNA: TGTGCCAGCAGCGGAGAGACTAGCGGGTCGTTGTCCTCCTACAATGAGCAGTTCTTC.

The CDR3: CASRRTGAGGYTF. DNA of the CDR3: TGTGCCAGCAGGAGGACAGGTGCCGGGGGCTACACCTTC. The chain links TRBV25-1 to TRBJ1-2; 7 positions agree with TRBD1. The CDR3 covers 13 residues. Germline-derived CDR1 and CDR2 are MGHDK and SYGVNS. V lost 6 bases, J lost 8 bases, and 9 bases stayed unmatched.

The chain links TRBV28 to TRBJ2-7; 9 nucleotides match TRBD1. The CDR3 runs 16 residues. The V segment lost 6 bases and the J segment 0 bases; nucleotides outside the gene matches: 9. Germline loops: CDR1 MDHEN, CDR2 SYDVKM. The CDR3 protein is CASRRKTGGSSYEQYF. The CDR3 DNA follows: TGTGCCAGCAGACGGAAGACAGGGGGGAGCTCCTACGAGCAGTACTTC.

As for this clone: At the DNA level, this CDR3 is encoded by other sequences in the same sample as well. This rearrangement joins TRBV2 to TRBJ1-2, with D perhaps TRBD1 (5 bases). This CDR3 is 14 amino acids long. Trimming took off 3 bases at V and 2 bases at J, with 10 bases between the two ends. Germline CDR1 SNHLY, CDR2 FYNNEI. The CDR3 here is CASSEQGTNYGYTF. The CDR3 nucleotides are TGTGCCAGCAGTGAGCAGGGTACGAACTATGGCTACACCTTC.

The V gene is TRBV6-4, the J gene TRBJ2-3, with 9 bases fitting TRBD2. J gave up 2 bases and V 4 bases, and 1 base lay outside the gene matches. Germline V gene sequence: CDR1 MRHNA, CDR2 SNTAGT. The CDR3 covers 14 residues. DNA of the CDR3: TGTGCCAGCAGTGGCGGGGGGGCCACAGATACGCAGTATTTT. Protein: CASSGGGATDTQYF.

This clone was seen more than once but under ten times. This chain joins TRBV10-2 and TRBJ2-1; 14 nucleotides align to TRBD2. CDR3 length: 15 amino acids. V was clipped by 6 bases and J by 7 bases; unmatched bases: 5. Germline CDR1 WSHSY, CDR2 SAAADI. The CDR3 sequence: CASRGTSGSWNEQFF. CDR3 coding DNA: TGCGCCAGCAGGGGGACTAGCGGGAGTTGGAATGAGCAGTTCTTC.

This clone turned up a few times. The J gene is TRBJ1-1, the V gene TRBV5-6; 9 positions agree with TRBD1. Trimming cost V 4 bases and J 6 bases; bases outside gene matches: 7. Germline V CDR1 and CDR2: SGHDT, YYEEEE. The length of the CDR3 is 14 residues. The CDR3: CASSGGQGHPEAFF. DNA of the CDR3: TGTGCCAGCAGCGGGGGACAGGGCCATCCTGAAGCTTTCTTT.

The rearrangement joins TRBV27 to TRBJ2-5; D is perhaps TRBD1 (5 bases). Trimming pared 5 bases from V and 4 bases from J, leaving 11 bases between. The germline gives CDR1 MNHEY, CDR2 SMNVEV (reference sequence). There are 13 residues in the CDR3. The CDR3 sequence is CASSPRRVETQYF. CDR3 bases: TGTGCCAGCAGTCCCCGCAGGGTAGAGACCCAGTACTTC.

The V and J genes are TRBV2 and TRBJ1-5; TRBD1 matches at 9 bases. Looked up from germline, CDR1 is SNHLY and CDR2 is FYNNEI. The CDR3 is 14 amino acids. V gave up 6 bases and J gave up 6 bases; unmatched junction bases: 6. Written as DNA, the CDR3 is TGTGCCAGCAGACAGACAGGGGGTCTTCAGCCCCAGCATTTT. It is translated as CASRQTGGLQPQHF.

V and J are TRBV10-2 and TRBJ1-2, with D possibly matching TRBD1 (5 bases). The CDR3 contains 13 residues. Trimming shortened V by 4 bases and J by 3 bases, and 9 bases separated the two germline ends. CDR1 and CDR2 (germline): WSHSY, SAAADI. The CDR3 DNA sequence: TGCGCCAGCAGTGTTGGGGGGGACTATGGCTACACCTTC. Protein sequence: CASSVGGDYGYTF.

The rearrangement links TRBV5-1 to TRBJ2-1; 7 bases align to TRBD2. Losses at the gene ends were 3 bases for V and 0 bases for J; bases not matched to a gene: 3. The germline CDR1 and CDR2 sequences are SGHRS and YFSETQ. The CDR3 has 15 residues. This CDR3 is CASSSASGSYNEQFF. The DNA of the CDR3 is TGCGCCAGCAGCTCGGCTAGCGGCTCCTACAATGAGCAGTTCTTC. Full variable domain (remainder filled in from reference TRBV5-1 and TRBJ2-1): KAGVTQTPRYLIKTRGQQVTLSCSPISGHRSVSWYQQTPGQGLQFLFEYFSETQRNKGNFPGRFSGRQFSNSRSEMNVSTLELGDSALYLCASSSASGSYNEQFFGPGTRLTVL.